This entry features one TCR beta chain sequence. This specimen comes from a study of cytomegalovirus exposure and HLA in healthy donors. Primers: 60 Vbeta forward and 13 Jbeta reverse. Generated by immunoSEQ multiplex PCR, the TCRdb table keeps only in-frame clones and is missing some. This table holds under 70,000 clones, roughly 79% found once. The CDR3 is made up of 14 amino acids. After removal of 4 bases from V and 13 bases from J, the junction contained 13 bases not matched to a gene. Germline loops: CDR1 SGHDT, CDR2 YYEEEE. Material for sequencing was PBMCs. V is TRBV5-6 and J is TRBJ2-1, with 8 bases lining up with TRBD2. The receptor was derived from a man over 45 in good health and CMV-seronegative. As DNA, the CDR3 is TGTGCCAGCAGCACCCCGGGTATTCGGGGGGGACAGTTCTTC. Encoded protein: CASSTPGIRGGQFF. The entire variable domain, with the rest obtained from reference TRBV5-6 and TRBJ2-1, is as follows: DAGVTQSPTHLIKTRGQQVTLRCSPKSGHDTVSWYQQALGQGPQFIFQYYEEEERQRGNFPDRFSGHQFPNYSSELNVNALLLGDSALYLCASSTPGIRGGQFFGPGTRLTVL.